Listed here are 22 T cell receptor beta chains from one sample, sequenced in a study of cytomegalovirus exposure and HLA in healthy donors. The PCR employed 60 Vbeta primers together with 13 Jbeta primers. TCRdb's table, derived via immunoSEQ multiplex PCR, lists solely in-frame clones and lacks some. In the table there are roughly 180,000 clones, roughly 83% of which are singletons. Sequencing was done on a sample of PBMCs. The receptors originated from a man aged 25-45 years in good health and CMV-seronegative.

The chain links TRBV5-8 to TRBJ2-1; D gene uncertain. This CDR3 spans 16 amino acids. V lost 2 bases and J lost 2, with 14 bases in between. Germline V gene sequence: CDR1 SGHTS, CDR2 YDEGEE. The CDR3 bases are TGTGCCAGCAGCTTATGGAGAAAAAGCCCCTACAATGAGCAGTTCTTC. Translation gives CASSLWRKSPYNEQFF.

The V and J genes are TRBV6-5 and TRBJ2-7; 8 nucleotides line up with TRBD1. There are 15 residues in the CDR3. Germline CDR1 and CDR2: MNHEY and SVGAGI. Unmatched junction bases numbered 5, after V lost 2 bases and J lost 2 bases. The CDR3 here is CASSYIGTGAYEQYF. The CDR3 DNA sequence: TGTGCCAGCAGTTACATCGGGACAGGAGCCTACGAGCAGTACTTC.

The rearrangement uses TRBV10-3 and TRBJ2-7; the match to TRBD1 covers 7 bases. V shed 3 bases, J shed 7 bases, and the junction held 9 bases outside the gene matches. Germline V lookup: CDR1 ENHRY, CDR2 SYGVKD. The CDR3 runs 14 residues. The CDR3 here is CAISEQNDRDEQYF. The CDR3 DNA is TGTGCCATCAGTGAACAGAACGACAGGGATGAGCAGTACTTC.

CDR3 sequence (DNA): TGTGCTAGTGCCCCGGACAGGGTGAACACTGAAGCTTTCTTT. It specifies CASAPDRVNTEAFF. V is TRBV12-5 and J is TRBJ1-1; 8 nucleotides line up with TRBD1. V trimming: 7 bases; J trimming: 0 bases; junction bases outside the gene matches: 4. Germline-derived CDR1 and CDR2 are LGHNT and FRNRAP. CDR3 size: 14 residues. The whole variable domain, filled in from reference TRBV12-5 and TRBJ1-1, reads DARVTQTPRHKVTEMGQEVTMRCQPILGHNTVFWYRQTMMQGLELLAYFRNRAPLDDSGMPKDRFSAEMPDATLATLKIQPSEPRDSAVYFCASAPDRVNTEAFFGQGTRLTVV.

The chain recombines TRBV5-1 with TRBJ2-5; 7 positions agree with TRBD2. The CDR3 has 14 residues. CDR1 is SGHRS, CDR2 YFSETQ, per germline. The ends lost 4 bases at V and 3 bases at J; junction bases unmatched: 6. The CDR3 sequence is CASSPPSGEETQYF. CDR3 nucleotide sequence: TGCGCCAGCAGCCCTCCTAGCGGAGAAGAGACCCAGTACTTC.

The chain has TRBV6-5 and TRBJ2-2, with TRBD2 as a possible D gene (5 bases). Per germline, CDR1 MNHEY and CDR2 SVGAGI. The CDR3 contains 12 residues. V was trimmed by 3 bases and J by 6 bases, leaving 5 bases between them. In nucleotides, the CDR3 is TGTGCCAGCAGTTATAGCGCCGGGGAGCTGTTTTTT. Its protein product is CASSYSAGELFF.

The genes are TRBV7-9 and TRBJ2-3; D gene unclear. The CDR3 spans 14 residues. CDR1 and CDR2 (germline): SEHNR, FQNEAQ (reference sequence). V was pared by 2 bases and J by 2 bases, with 8 bases between. CDR3 DNA sequence: TGTGCCAGCAGCTTATCCACTATCACAGATACGCAGTATTTT. Encoded protein: CASSLSTITDTQYF.

The chain links TRBV30 to TRBJ2-1; perhaps TRBD1 as D (6 bases). Germline CDR1 reads GTSNPN; CDR2 reads SVGIG (reference sequence). V was pared by 0 bases and J by 2 bases, with 11 bases between. The CDR3 loop spans 15 amino acids. CDR3 coding DNA: TGTGCCTGGAGTGTAACAGGGTCTCCCTACAATGAGCAGTTCTTC. This codes for CAWSVTGSPYNEQFF.

The chain links TRBV19 to TRBJ2-3; 14 nucleotides agree with TRBD2. The ends lost 6 bases at V and 0 bases at J; junction bases unmatched: 8. Germline V gene sequence: CDR1 LNHDA, CDR2 SQIVND (reference sequence). This CDR3 is 18 amino acids long. The CDR3 loop is CASRFGTSGSSSTDTQYF. As DNA, the CDR3 is TGTGCCAGTAGGTTCGGGACTAGCGGGAGTTCTAGCACAGATACGCAGTATTTT.

The rearrangement uses TRBV30 and TRBJ2-1; D is perhaps TRBD2 (5 bases). The germline gives CDR1 GTSNPN, CDR2 SVGIG (reference sequence). V gave up 3 bases and J gave up 9 bases, with 9 bases separating them. This CDR3 spans 11 amino acids. In nucleotides, the CDR3 is TGTGCCTGGAGCAGACTACTTGAGCAGTTCTTC. This sequence encodes CAWSRLLEQFF.

This clone was counted between two and nine times. V is TRBV27 and J is TRBJ1-2; TRBD1 is a possible D gene (5 bases). Trimming stripped 4 bases from V and 0 bases from J, with 12 bases between. This CDR3 is built from 15 residues. Germline lookup yields CDR1 MNHEY and CDR2 SMNVEV (reference sequence). As DNA, the CDR3 is TGTGCCAGCAGTTCTCAGGGATCAGCTAACTATGGCTACACCTTC. Residues: CASSSQGSANYGYTF.

A few counts support this clone. This chain uses TRBV10-3 with TRBJ1-4; perhaps TRBD1 as D (6 bases). The CDR3 has 16 residues. V was clipped by 0 bases and J by 5 bases, with 13 bases between them. In germline, CDR1 is ENHRY, CDR2 SYGVKD. CDR3 nucleotides: TGTGCCATCAGTGAGTCGATTAACAGGGTAAATGAAAAACTGTTTTTT. Translating gives CAISESINRVNEKLFF.

V and J are TRBV19 and TRBJ1-4; tentative D call: TRBD1 (6 bases). From germline, CDR1 is LNHDA and CDR2 SQIVND (reference sequence). The ends were cut back, 11 bases at V and 4 bases at J, with 11 bases in the middle. The CDR3 is 12 amino acids. CDR3 sequence: CAGADSNEKLFF. The CDR3, as DNA: TGTGCCGGCGCGGACAGTAATGAAAAACTGTTTTTT.

The gene calls are TRBV6-6 and TRBJ2-5; TRBD2 might be the D (6 bases). The last part of the DNA fits TRBJ2-7 better; the J call may be wrong. CDR3 length equals 14 residues. The V gene's germline CDR1 is MNHNY and CDR2 SVGAGI (reference sequence). Here the CDR3 DNA reads TGTGCCAGCAGTTACTACGGGGGATCCTACGAGCAGTACTTC. Its protein product is CASSYYGGSYEQYF.

The CDR3 loop is CASSLETGEQYF. CDR3 nucleotides: TGTGCCAGCAGTTTAGAGACAGGCGAGCAGTACTTC. This chain links TRBV27 with TRBJ2-5; the D gene is possibly TRBD1 (6 bases). The end of the DNA is better explained by TRBJ2-7, so the J call may be wrong. The CDR3 covers 12 residues. Germline V gene lookup returns CDR1 MNHEY and CDR2 SMNVEV (reference sequence).

The rearrangement uses TRBV5-1 and TRBJ2-7; a weak D match, TRBD1 (5 bases). This CDR3 spans 15 amino acids. The germline V and J ends were trimmed by 0 bases and 3 bases, with 13 bases remaining between them. The V gene's germline CDR1 is SGHRS and CDR2 YFSETQ. DNA of the CDR3: TGCGCCAGCAGCTTGGGGGCAGGGCCGGGCTACGAGCAGTACTTC. This codes for CASSLGAGPGYEQYF. Filled out from reference TRBV5-1 and TRBJ2-7, the complete variable domain reads KAGVTQTPRYLIKTRGQQVTLSCSPISGHRSVSWYQQTPGQGLQFLFEYFSETQRNKGNFPGRFSGRQFSNSRSEMNVSTLELGDSALYLCASSLGAGPGYEQYFGPGTRLTVT.

The rearrangement links TRBV28 to TRBJ1-3; no clear D. Trimming took off 4 bases at V and 15 bases at J, with 13 bases between the two ends. CDR3 length: 11 amino acids. The germline CDR1 and CDR2 sequences are MDHEN and SYDVKM. CDR3: CASSSPRLEYF. In DNA, the CDR3 is TGTGCCAGCAGTTCCCCAAGACTGGAATATTTT.

The gene calls are TRBV19 and TRBJ2-7, with 8 bases fitting TRBD1. Germline assignment: CDR1 LNHDA and CDR2 SQIVND (reference sequence). Trimming removed 6 bases from V and 3 bases from J; junction bases left unmatched: 7. The CDR3 consists of 14 residues. The chain's CDR3 is CASRSTGENYEQYF. The CDR3 region has the DNA TGTGCCAGTAGGTCGACAGGGGAAAACTACGAGCAGTACTTC.

The chain carries TRBV19 and TRBJ1-1; TRBD1 aligns across 9 bases. With V trimmed by 7 bases and J by 4 bases, 4 bases remained unmatched. CDR1 and CDR2 from the germline V gene are LNHDA and SQIVND (reference sequence). CDR3 length: 13 amino acids. Written as DNA, the CDR3 is TGTGCCAGTACCTGGACAGGGGTCACTGAAGCTTTCTTT. Translated, it gives CASTWTGVTEAFF.

V usage is TRBV6-5 and J usage is TRBJ1-6; a possible D gene is TRBD1 (5 bases). The germline V and J ends were trimmed by 2 bases and 9 bases, with 17 bases remaining between them. The CDR3 loop spans 16 amino acids. Germline V CDR1 and CDR2: MNHEY, SVGAGI. The CDR3 DNA follows: TGTGCCAGCAGTTACGTGGCGGGACTGGAATTTTCACCCCTCCACTTT. Protein product: CASSYVAGLEFSPLHF.

The V call is TRBV4-1, the J call TRBJ2-5, with 7 bases aligning to TRBD1. Germline lookup yields CDR1 MGHRA and CDR2 YSYEKL. Trimming took 5 bases from V and 1 from J; bases not matched to a gene: 13. This CDR3 comprises 17 residues. The CDR3 protein is CASSYRDSLSGQETQYF. In DNA, the CDR3 is TGCGCCAGCAGCTACCGGGACAGCCTATCTGGCCAAGAGACCCAGTACTTC.

This chain uses TRBV5-1 with TRBJ1-1; D may be TRBD1 (6 bases). V gave up 4 bases and J gave up 0 bases, with 13 bases separating them. CDR3 length: 15 amino acids. The V gene's germline CDR1 is SGHRS and CDR2 YFSETQ. The CDR3 bases are TGCGCCAGCAGCCTAGGACAGCCCCTGAACACTGAAGCTTTCTTT. Residues: CASSLGQPLNTEAFF. The whole variable domain, remainder taken from reference TRBV5-1 and TRBJ1-1, is KAGVTQTPRYLIKTRGQQVTLSCSPISGHRSVSWYQQTPGQGLQFLFEYFSETQRNKGNFPGRFSGRQFSNSRSEMNVSTLELGDSALYLCASSLGQPLNTEAFFGQGTRLTVV.